A selection of T cell receptor beta chains follows, all from one sample in a study of human T cells and chemical hapten exposure. MiXCR was run by TCRdb on the RACE reads, yielding one entry per CDR3 protein. The data contain about 270,000 distinct CDR3 sequences, approximately 8% of them seen just once; the ten biggest clones take up about 1.2%. Sample: whole blood, taken in connection with sensitization to the hapten diphenylcyclopropenone (DPC). These receptors were obtained from a man aged 18 to 35 with alopecia areata. Some clones in this sample may be carry-over from other donors' samples. Each CDR3 is given with its conserved first and last residue. D genes are given only for firm matches. For some rows the clone size is stated as once, few or many, or as a class when expanded; others skip it.

TRBJ2-5	-	many	TRBV6-4	TGTGCCAGCAGTGATTGGACCCGAGGAGAGACCCAGTACTTC	CASSDWTRGETQYF
TRBJ2-5	-	few	TRBV7-9	TGTGCCAGCAGCCCTAAGACAGGCCAAGAGACCCAGTACTTC	CASSPKTGQETQYF
TRBJ1-3	-	many	TRBV5-6	TGTGCCAGCAGCTTGGGGGGCAGCTCTGGAAACACCATATATTTT	CASSLGGSSGNTIYF
TRBJ2-7	TRBD2	few	TRBV12-3/TRBV12-4	TGTGCCAGCACCAGAACTAGCGGGGGGACCCGCTCCTACGAGCAGTACTTC	CASTRTSGGTRSYEQYF
TRBJ1-1	-	few	TRBV7-8	TGTGCCAGCAGCTTAGACCGGGCTCCACCTGAAGCTTTCTTT	CASSLDRAPPEAFF
TRBJ2-2	-	many	TRBV20-1	TGCAGTGCTAGAATCGCGGGGCGTCTCACCGGGGAGCTGTTTTTT	CSARIAGRLTGELFF
TRBJ2-2	TRBD1	-	TRBV5-1	TGCGCCAGCAACCGACAGGGGGACACCGGGGAGCTGTTTTTT	CASNRQGDTGELFF
TRBJ2-4	-	-	TRBV6-5	TGTGCCAGCAGCCGGGTAGGGGGTTTGGGCAAAAACATTCAGTACTTC	CASSRVGGLGKNIQYF
TRBJ1-1	TRBD1	many	TRBV6-5	TGTGCCAGCAGTTACTCGATGCGGACAGGGGCGACTGAAGCTTTCTTT	CASSYSMRTGATEAFF
TRBJ2-7	-	-	TRBV4-3	TGCGCCAGCAGCCAAGATCGCGCGGCAACTAACGAGCAGTACTTC	CASSQDRAATNEQYF
TRBJ2-1	TRBD1	-	TRBV11-3	TGTGCCAGCAGCCAATCCGGGACAGCTTTATACAATGAGCAGTTCTTC	CASSQSGTALYNEQFF
TRBJ1-5	-	-	TRBV6-5	TGTGCCAGCAGTTACCTGATCCTCCAGATTTATCAGCCCCAGCATTTT	CASSYLILQIYQPQHF
TRBJ1-1	-	many	TRBV12-3/TRBV12-4	TGTGCCAGCAGTTTACAGGCGGGCACTGAAGCTTTCTTT	CASSLQAGTEAFF
TRBJ2-5	-	-	TRBV24-1	TGTGCCACCAGTGACGGGGGCCAAGAGACCCAGTACTTC	CATSDGGQETQYF
TRBJ1-6	TRBD1	many	TRBV5-4	TGTGCCAGCAGCTTTCCCGGACAGGGAAATTCACCCCTCCACTTT	CASSFPGQGNSPLHF
TRBJ1-2	-	-	TRBV27	TGTGCCAGCAGACTGTTAGGGGACCAGGCCTATGGCTACACCTTC	CASRLLGDQAYGYTF
TRBJ2-5	-	few	TRBV10-3	TGTGCCATCAGTGAGTCAGAGGGCTTGGGTCCCCCCGAGACCCAGTACTTC	CAISESEGLGPPETQYF
TRBJ1-4	-	-	TRBV5-4	TGTGCCAGCAGCCCGGGGGGGGCGCTTAATGAAAAACTGTTTTTT	CASSPGGALNEKLFF
TRBJ2-2	TRBD1	few	TRBV7-9	TGTGCCAGCAGCCCCCCCCCCGGACAGGGGGCTTCCGGGGAGCTGTTTTTT	CASSPPPGQGASGELFF
TRBJ2-6	-	few	TRBV10-3	TGTGCCTCAAGAGGGGGCTCTGGGGCCAACGTCCTGACTTTC	CASRGGSGANVLTF
TRBJ1-2	-	-	TRBV9	TGTGCCAGCACTCTGGCAGGGATGGGAAGATCTGGCTACACCTTC	CASTLAGMGRSGYTF
TRBJ2-7	-	many	TRBV3-1	TGTGCCAGCAGCCAAGGGCGGTTCGAGCAGTACTTC	CASSQGRFEQYF
TRBJ1-1	-	many	TRBV7-9	TGTGCCAGCAGCTTACCGGGCAGGGGATATATGAACACTGAAGCTTTCTTT	CASSLPGRGYMNTEAFF
TRBJ2-5	-	few	TRBV3-1	TGTGCCAGCAGCCGCAACGGGGGTTCCCGGAGTGACCAGTACTTC	CASSRNGGSRSDQYF
TRBJ2-3	-	few	TRBV10-3	TGTGCCATCAGTGAGTCCCGGGGTATGAGCCCTCGCACAGATACGCAGTATTTT	CAISESRGMSPRTDTQYF
TRBJ2-6	TRBD1	-	TRBV7-9	TGTGCCAGCAGCCTCCCGAGACAGGGTACTGGGGCCAACGTCCTGACTTTC	CASSLPRQGTGANVLTF
TRBJ2-7	-	-	TRBV20-1	TGCAGTGCTAGTTTGAGCTCCTACGAGCAGTACTTC	CSASLSSYEQYF
TRBJ2-7	TRBD2	few	TRBV7-2	TGTGCCAGCAGCCCCATGGCGGGACTAGCCTACGAGCAGTACTTC	CASSPMAGLAYEQYF
TRBJ1-2	TRBD1	few	TRBV20-1	TGCAGTGCCCTAAGGGGGCAGGGAGGAGGTGGCTACACCTTC	CSALRGQGGGGYTF
TRBJ2-3	TRBD1	many	TRBV12-3/TRBV12-4	TGTGCCAGCAGTTTCAGGAGACAGGGGGGAGATACGCAGTATTTT	CASSFRRQGGDTQYF
TRBJ2-7	-	few	TRBV2	TGTGCCAGCTTCGCCGTGCGCTCCTACGAGCAGTACTTC	CASFAVRSYEQYF
TRBJ2-4	-	-	TRBV3-1	TGTGCCAGCACCCCACAGGACGCGGACATTCAGTACTTC	CASTPQDADIQYF
TRBJ2-4	-	many	TRBV28	TGTGCCAGCAGTTTTACCCGCGCCCGAGCCAAAAACATTCAGTACTTC	CASSFTRARAKNIQYF
TRBJ2-5	-	few	TRBV14	TGTGCCAGCAGCCAGGGACGCTGGGGTGAGACCCAGTACTTC	CASSQGRWGETQYF
TRBJ2-2	-	many	TRBV4-3	TGCGCCAGCAGCCAAGATAGTTTAAACACCGGGGAGCTGTTTTTT	CASSQDSLNTGELFF
TRBJ2-7	-	few	TRBV7-2	TGTGCCAGCAGCCTGGACAGTACAACCTACGAGCAGTACTTC	CASSLDSTTYEQYF
TRBJ1-2	-	many	TRBV7-3	TGTGCCAGCAGCTTAACTACGACAACGGGGTCAGCATCTGGCTACACCTTC	CASSLTTTTGSASGYTF
TRBJ1-4	-	many	TRBV12-3/TRBV12-4	TGTGCCAGCAGTTTCGAGGGAGTTAATGAAAAACTGTTTTTT	CASSFEGVNEKLFF
TRBJ1-5	-	few	TRBV15	TGTGCCACCAGCACAATTGGGAGGACTGACAATCAGCCCCAGCATTTT	CATSTIGRTDNQPQHF
TRBJ1-5	-	many	TRBV3-1	TGTGCCAGCAGCCAAGATGGAAGCAATCAGCCCCAGCATTTT	CASSQDGSNQPQHF
TRBJ2-3	TRBD1	few	TRBV7-6	TGTGCCAGCAGCTTCAGGGGGCTGCCCCATTTTGTCGGAGATACGCAGTATTTT	CASSFRGLPHFVGDTQYF